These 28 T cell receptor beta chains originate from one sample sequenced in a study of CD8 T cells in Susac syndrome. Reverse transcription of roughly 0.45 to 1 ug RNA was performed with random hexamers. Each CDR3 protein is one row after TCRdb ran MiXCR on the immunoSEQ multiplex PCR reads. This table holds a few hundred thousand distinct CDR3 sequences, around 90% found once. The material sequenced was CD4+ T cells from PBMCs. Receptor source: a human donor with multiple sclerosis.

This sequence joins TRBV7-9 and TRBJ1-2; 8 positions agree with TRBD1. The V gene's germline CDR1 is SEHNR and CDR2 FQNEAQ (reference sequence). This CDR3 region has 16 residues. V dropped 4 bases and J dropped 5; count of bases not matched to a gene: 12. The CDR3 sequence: CASSSIQGAIGYGYTF. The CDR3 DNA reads TGTGCCAGCAGCTCTATCCAGGGGGCCATTGGTTATGGCTACACCTTC.

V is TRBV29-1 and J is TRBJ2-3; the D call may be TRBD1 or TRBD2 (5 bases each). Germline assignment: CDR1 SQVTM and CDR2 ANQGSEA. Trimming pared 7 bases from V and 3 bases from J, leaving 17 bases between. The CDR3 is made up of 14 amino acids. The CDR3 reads CSDPIRGCTDTQYF. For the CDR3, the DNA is TGCAGCGACCCGATCCGGGGCTGTACAGATACGCAGTATTTT.

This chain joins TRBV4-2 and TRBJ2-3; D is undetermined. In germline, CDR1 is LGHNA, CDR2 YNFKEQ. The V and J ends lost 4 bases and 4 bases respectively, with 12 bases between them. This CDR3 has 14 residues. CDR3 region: CASSRTDVSDTQYF. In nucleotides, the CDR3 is TGTGCCAGCAGCCGAACGGACGTTTCAGATACGCAGTATTTT.

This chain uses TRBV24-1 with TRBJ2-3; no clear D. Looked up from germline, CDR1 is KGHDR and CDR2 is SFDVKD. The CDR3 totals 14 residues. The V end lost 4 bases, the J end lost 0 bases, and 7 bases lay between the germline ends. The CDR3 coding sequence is TGTGCCACCAGTGAGGCGGTCAGCACAGATACGCAGTATTTT. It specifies CATSEAVSTDTQYF.

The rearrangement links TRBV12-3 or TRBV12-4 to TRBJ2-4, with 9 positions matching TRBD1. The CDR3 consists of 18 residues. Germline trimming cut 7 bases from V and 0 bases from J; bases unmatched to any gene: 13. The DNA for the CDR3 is TGTGCCAGCACACACTCCGGGACAGGGTCTCTAGCCAAAAACATTCAGTACTTC. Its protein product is CASTHSGTGSLAKNIQYF.

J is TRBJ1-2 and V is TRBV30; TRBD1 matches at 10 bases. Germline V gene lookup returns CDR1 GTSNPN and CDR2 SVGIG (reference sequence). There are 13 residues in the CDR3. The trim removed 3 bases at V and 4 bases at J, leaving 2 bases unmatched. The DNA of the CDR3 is TGTGCCTGGAGGGGGGACAGGGGCTATGGCTACACCTTC. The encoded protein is CAWRGDRGYGYTF.

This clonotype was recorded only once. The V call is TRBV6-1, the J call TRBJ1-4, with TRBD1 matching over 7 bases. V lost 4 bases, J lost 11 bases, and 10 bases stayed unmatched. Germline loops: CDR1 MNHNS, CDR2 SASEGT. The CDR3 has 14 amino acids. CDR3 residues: CASSVGGTVEKLFF. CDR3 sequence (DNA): TGTGCCAGCAGTGTGGGGGGGACAGTCGAGAAACTGTTTTTT.

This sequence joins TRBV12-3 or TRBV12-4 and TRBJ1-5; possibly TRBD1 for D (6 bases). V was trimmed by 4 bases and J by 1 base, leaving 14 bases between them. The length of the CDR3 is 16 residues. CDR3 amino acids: CASSSKDSRSNQPQHF. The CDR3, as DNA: TGTGCCAGCAGTTCCAAGGACAGCCGGAGCAATCAGCCCCAGCATTTT.

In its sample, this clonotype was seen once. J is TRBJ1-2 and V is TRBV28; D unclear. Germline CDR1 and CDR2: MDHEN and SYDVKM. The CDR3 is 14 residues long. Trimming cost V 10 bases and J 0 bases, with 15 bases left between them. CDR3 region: CATLGTATNYGYTF. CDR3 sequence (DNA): TGTGCCACCCTTGGAACAGCAACTAACTATGGCTACACCTTC.

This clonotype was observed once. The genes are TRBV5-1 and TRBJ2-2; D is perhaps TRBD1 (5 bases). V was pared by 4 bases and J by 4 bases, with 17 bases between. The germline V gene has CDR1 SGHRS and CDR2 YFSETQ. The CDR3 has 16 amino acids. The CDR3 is CASSTGSTVGTGELFF. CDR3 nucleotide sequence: TGCGCCAGCAGCACAGGCTCTACAGTAGGCACCGGGGAGCTGTTTTTT.

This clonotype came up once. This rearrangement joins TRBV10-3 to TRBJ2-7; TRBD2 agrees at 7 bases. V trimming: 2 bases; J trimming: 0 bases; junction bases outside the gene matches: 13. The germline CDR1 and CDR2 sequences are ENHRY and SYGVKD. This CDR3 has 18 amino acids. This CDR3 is CAISETALAATLSYEQYF. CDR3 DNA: TGTGCCATCAGTGAGACGGCGCTAGCGGCAACCCTCTCCTACGAGCAGTACTTC.

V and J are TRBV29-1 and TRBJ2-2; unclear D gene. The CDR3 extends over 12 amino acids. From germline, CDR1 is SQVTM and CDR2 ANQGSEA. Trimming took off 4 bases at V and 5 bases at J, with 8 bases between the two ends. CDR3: CSVGSKTGELFF. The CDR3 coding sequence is TGCAGCGTTGGATCCAAAACCGGGGAGCTGTTTTTT.

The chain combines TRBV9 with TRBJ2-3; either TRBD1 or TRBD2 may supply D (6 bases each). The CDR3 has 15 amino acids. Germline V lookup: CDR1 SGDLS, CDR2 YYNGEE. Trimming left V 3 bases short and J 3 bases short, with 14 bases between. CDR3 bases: TGTGCCAGCAGCGAAATTCGGGGGCCTACAGATACGCAGTATTTT. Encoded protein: CASSEIRGPTDTQYF. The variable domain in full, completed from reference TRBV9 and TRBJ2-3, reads DSGVTQTPKHLITATGQRVTLRCSPRSGDLSVYWYQQSLDQGLQFLIQYYNGEERAKGNILERFSAQQFPDLHSELNLSSLELGDSALYFCASSEIRGPTDTQYFGPGTRLTVL.

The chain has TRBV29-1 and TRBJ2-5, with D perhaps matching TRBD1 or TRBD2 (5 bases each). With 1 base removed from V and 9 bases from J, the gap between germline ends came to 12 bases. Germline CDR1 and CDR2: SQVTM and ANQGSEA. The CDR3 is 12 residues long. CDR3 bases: TGCAGCGTTGAAGTTTCCCTGGGGGCCCAGTACTTC. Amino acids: CSVEVSLGAQYF.

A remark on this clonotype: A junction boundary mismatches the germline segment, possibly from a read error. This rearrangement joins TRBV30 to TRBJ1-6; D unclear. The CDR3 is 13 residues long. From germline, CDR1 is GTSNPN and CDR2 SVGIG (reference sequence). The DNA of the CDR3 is TGTGCCTGGAGTGCAGAGACCAATTCACCCCTCCATTTT. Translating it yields CAWSAETNSPLHF. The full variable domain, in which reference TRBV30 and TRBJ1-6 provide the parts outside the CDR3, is SQTIHQWPATLVQPVGSPLSLECTVEGTSNPNLYWYRQAAGRGLQLLFYSVGIGQISSEVPQNLSASRPQDRQFILSSKKLLLSDSGFYLCAWSAETNSPLHFGNGTRLTVT.

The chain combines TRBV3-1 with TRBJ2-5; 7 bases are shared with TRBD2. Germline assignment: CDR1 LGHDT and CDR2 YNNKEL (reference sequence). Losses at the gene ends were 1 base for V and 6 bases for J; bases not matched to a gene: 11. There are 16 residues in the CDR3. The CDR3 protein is CASSQVPVLARKTQYF. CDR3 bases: TGTGCCAGCAGCCAAGTCCCGGTACTAGCGAGGAAGACCCAGTACTTC.

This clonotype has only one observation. CDR3 nucleotide sequence: TGTGCCAGCAGCCAAACGAGGGCCCCCACCGGGGAGCTGTTTTTT. Its protein is CASSQTRAPTGELFF. The rearrangement links TRBV5-4 to TRBJ2-2, with D tentatively TRBD2 (5 bases). The V and J ends lost 4 bases and 4 bases respectively, with 14 bases between them. The CDR3 covers 15 residues. The V gene's germline CDR1 is SGHNT and CDR2 YYREEE (reference sequence).

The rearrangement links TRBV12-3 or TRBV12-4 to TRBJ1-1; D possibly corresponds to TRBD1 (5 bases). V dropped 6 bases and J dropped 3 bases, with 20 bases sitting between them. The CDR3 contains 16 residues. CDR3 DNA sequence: TGTGCCAGCAGCTCTCACGCGGGGAGAGGGGACACTGAAGCTTTCTTT. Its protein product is CASSSHAGRGDTEAFF.

As DNA, the CDR3 is TGTGCCAGCAGACTTGGGCGGGGGCAAGCTTTCTTT. Its protein product is CASRLGRGQAFF. The chain uses TRBV7-2 and TRBJ1-1, with D possibly being TRBD1 (6 bases). Germline V CDR1 and CDR2: SGHTA, FQGNSA. The CDR3 runs to 12 residues. V gave up 6 bases and J gave up 9 bases, with 14 bases separating them.

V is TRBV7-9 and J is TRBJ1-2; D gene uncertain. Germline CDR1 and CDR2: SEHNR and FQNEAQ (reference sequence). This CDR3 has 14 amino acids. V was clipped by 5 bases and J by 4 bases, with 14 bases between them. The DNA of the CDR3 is TGTGCCAGCAGCCTTTTAGGCAGATCCTATGGCTACACCTTC. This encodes CASSLLGRSYGYTF.

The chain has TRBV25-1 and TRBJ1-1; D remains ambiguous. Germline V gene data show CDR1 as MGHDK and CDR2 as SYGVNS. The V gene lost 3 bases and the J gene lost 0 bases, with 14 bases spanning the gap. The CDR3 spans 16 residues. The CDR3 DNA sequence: TGTGCCAGCAGTGACGAGGCACAAGCCATGAACACTGAAGCTTTCTTT. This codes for CASSDEAQAMNTEAFF. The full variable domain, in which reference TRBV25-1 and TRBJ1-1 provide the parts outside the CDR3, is EADIYQTPRYLVIGTGKKITLECSQTMGHDKMYWYQQDPGMELHLIHYSYGVNSTEKGDLSSESTVSRIRTEHFPLTLESARPSHTSQYLCASSDEAQAMNTEAFFGQGTRLTVV.

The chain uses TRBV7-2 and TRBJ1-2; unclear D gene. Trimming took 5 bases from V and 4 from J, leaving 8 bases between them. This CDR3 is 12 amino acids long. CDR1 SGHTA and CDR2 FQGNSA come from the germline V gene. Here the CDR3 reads CASSEQLYGYTF. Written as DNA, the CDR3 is TGTGCCAGCAGCGAACAGCTCTATGGCTACACCTTC.

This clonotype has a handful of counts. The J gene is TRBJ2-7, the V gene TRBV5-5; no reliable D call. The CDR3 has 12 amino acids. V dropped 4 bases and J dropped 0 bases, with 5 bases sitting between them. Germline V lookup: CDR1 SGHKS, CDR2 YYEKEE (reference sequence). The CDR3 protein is CASSQSSYEQYF. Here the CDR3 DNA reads TGTGCCAGCAGCCAGAGCTCCTACGAGCAGTACTTC.

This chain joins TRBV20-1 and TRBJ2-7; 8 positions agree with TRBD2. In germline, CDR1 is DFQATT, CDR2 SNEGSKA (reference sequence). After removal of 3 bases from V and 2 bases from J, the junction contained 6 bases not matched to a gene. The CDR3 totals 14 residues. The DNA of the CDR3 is TGCAGTGCTAGTTGGCGGGAGGCCCCCTACGAGCAGTACTTC. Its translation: CSASWREAPYEQYF.

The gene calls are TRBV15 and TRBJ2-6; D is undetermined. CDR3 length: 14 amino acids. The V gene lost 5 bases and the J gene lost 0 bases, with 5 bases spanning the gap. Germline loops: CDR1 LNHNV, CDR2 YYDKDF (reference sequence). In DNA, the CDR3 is TGTGCCACCAGCGGTCGCTCTGGGGCCAACGTCCTGACTTTC. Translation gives CATSGRSGANVLTF.

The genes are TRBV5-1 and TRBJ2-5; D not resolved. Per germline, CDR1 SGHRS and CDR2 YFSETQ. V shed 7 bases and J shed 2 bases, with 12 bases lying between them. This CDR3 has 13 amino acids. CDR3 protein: CASRAGSQETQYF. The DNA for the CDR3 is TGCGCCAGCCGGGCAGGCAGTCAAGAGACCCAGTACTTC. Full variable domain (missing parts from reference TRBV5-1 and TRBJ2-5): KAGVTQTPRYLIKTRGQQVTLSCSPISGHRSVSWYQQTPGQGLQFLFEYFSETQRNKGNFPGRFSGRQFSNSRSEMNVSTLELGDSALYLCASRAGSQETQYFGPGTRLLVL.

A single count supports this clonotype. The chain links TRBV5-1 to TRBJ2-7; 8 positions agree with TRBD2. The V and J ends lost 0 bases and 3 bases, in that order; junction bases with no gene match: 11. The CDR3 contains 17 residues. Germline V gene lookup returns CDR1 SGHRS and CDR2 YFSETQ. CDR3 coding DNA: TGCGCCAGCAGCTTGGGGGATACTAGCGGTACCGACTACGAGCAGTACTTC. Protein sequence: CASSLGDTSGTDYEQYF.

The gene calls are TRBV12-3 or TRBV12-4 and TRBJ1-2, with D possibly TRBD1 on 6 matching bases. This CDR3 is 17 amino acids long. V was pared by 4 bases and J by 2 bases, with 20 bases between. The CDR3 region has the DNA TGTGCCAGCAGTTCTCGGCGGGGACACACCCCGAACTATGGCTACACCTTC. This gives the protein CASSSRRGHTPNYGYTF.